This T cell receptor beta chain was obtained from a study of regulatory T cells in long-lasting Graves disease. CDR1 is MNHEY, CDR2 SVGAGI, per germline. Deletions cut 4 bases from V and 3 bases from J, with 13 bases between. This CDR3 contains 14 residues. The study, taken as a whole, reports: The study examined only peripheral blood, not thyroid tissue.

In its sample, this clonotype was seen a few times. The antigen is not known. Building of the TCR beta libraries involved iRepertoire HTBI primers and Arm-PCR of CDR3 regions. Using its own MiXCR run on the multiplex PCR reads, TCRdb lists one record per CDR3 protein. In the table there are 350,000 to 550,000 distinct CDR3 sequences, about 17% of which are singletons. Time point defined: newly diagnosed GD, antithyroid drugs for less than 3 months. RNA extracted from PBMCs served as the sequencing template. Graves' disease diagnoses used American Thyroid Association guidelines. These records were also assigned to another study, of T cells in Graves' hyperthyroidism and ophthalmopathy. That publication notes: Subjects aged 18 to 65 presented with newly diagnosed hyperthyroidism of less than 2 months' duration. Expanded thyroid clonotypes (above 0.001) were mostly also found in blood.

The rearrangement joins TRBV6-5 to TRBJ2-7; possibly TRBD2 for D (5 bases). Here the sequenced sample was peripheral blood mononuclear cells (PBMCs), taken at new diagnosis, from a patient treated with antithyroid drugs. The sequence came from a woman aged 18-29 years with Graves disease. CDR3 sequence: CASSFGLVGYEQYF. In DNA form, the CDR3 reads TGTGCCAGCAGTTTCGGACTGGTAGGCTACGAGCAGTACTTC.